This TCR beta chain was retrieved from a study of T cells in Graves' hyperthyroidism and ophthalmopathy. Study in general: Initial diagnosis, before any treatment, was when peripheral blood was collected.

TCR beta CDR3 regions were amplified from RNA. A set of HTBI primers served as the primers for a first-round RT-PCR of the TCR CDR3. TCRdb reprocessed the multiplex PCR reads with MiXCR, giving one entry per CDR3 protein. The table includes over 500,000 distinct CDR3 sequences, around 15% detected once. This clonotype appeared a few times. Patients affected by ophthalmopathy presented a Clinical Activity Score of at least 3, a NOSPECS grade of at least 4, and disease duration below 3 months. Each diagnosis was grounded in clinical symptoms, serum thyroxine and TRAb, thyroid ultrasound, and orbital computed tomography. What was sequenced was blood. This TCR derives from a woman in her twenties or thirties with Graves' ophthalmopathy.

The CDR3 reads CASSSGTQYQETQYF. CDR3 in DNA: TGTGCCAGCAGCTCAGGGACTCAGTACCAAGAGACCCAGTACTTC. The chain combines TRBV9 with TRBJ2-5, with D possibly matching TRBD2 (6 bases). V was cut by 4 bases and J by 0 bases, with 13 bases left in between. This CDR3 has 15 residues. From germline, CDR1 is SGDLS and CDR2 YYNGEE.